These 27 T cell receptor beta chains were sequenced from one sample in a study of shared clonotypes between healthy human individuals. Profiling relied on immunoSEQ multiplex PCR, and the TCRdb table lists in-frame clones only, not all of them. The sample lists about a million clones; approximately 76% were seen once. Source material: memory CD4+ T cells sorted from blood. The sample's subset: CD45RA-negative fraction. These receptors all come from a young man in good health.

This chain links TRBV19 with TRBJ2-2, with D possibly being TRBD2 (5 bases). Trimming removed 9 bases from V and 6 bases from J, with 14 bases in between. From germline, CDR1 is LNHDA and CDR2 SQIVND (reference sequence). This CDR3 is built from 13 residues. CDR3 DNA sequence: TGTGCCAGCAAATCCGAGGGTCCCGGGGAGCTGTTTTTT. Protein sequence: CASKSEGPGELFF.

This sequence joins TRBV6-5 and TRBJ2-1, with 7 bases identical to TRBD2. Germline V gene sequence: CDR1 MNHEY, CDR2 SVGAGI. V shed 6 bases and J 0 bases; nucleotides not matched to a gene: 5. This CDR3 has 15 residues. CDR3 protein: CASSPVAGSYNEQFF. The CDR3 DNA sequence: TGTGCCAGCAGCCCCGTAGCGGGCTCCTACAATGAGCAGTTCTTC.

This clone was counted at least ten times. The CDR3 loop reads CASSQASSGRDTQYF. The CDR3 DNA reads TGCGCCAGCAGCCAAGCATCTAGCGGGAGAGATACGCAGTATTTT. The genes are TRBV4-3 and TRBJ2-3, with 10 positions matching TRBD2. The germline V gene has CDR1 LGHNA and CDR2 YSLEER. The V gene end was trimmed by 1 base and the J gene end by 5 bases; junction bases not matched to a gene: 3. The CDR3 consists of 15 residues.

This clone appeared a few times. J is TRBJ2-5 and V is TRBV30; TRBD2 matches at 13 bases. There are 20 residues in the CDR3. In germline, CDR1 is GTSNPN, CDR2 SVGIG (reference sequence). Trimming removed 1 base from V and 0 bases from J; junction bases left unmatched: 14. DNA for the CDR3: TGTGCCTGGAGTGCCGCAACTAAGGGACTAGCGGGACCCTACCAAGAGACCCAGTACTTC. Its translation is CAWSAATKGLAGPYQETQYF.

The chain employs TRBV7-9 and TRBJ2-3; the D gene is possibly TRBD2 (6 bases). The V gene lost 5 bases and the J gene lost 2 bases, with 17 bases spanning the gap. The CDR3 is 16 residues long. Per the germline V gene, CDR1 is SEHNR and CDR2 is FQNEAQ (reference sequence). The CDR3: CASSLVLGGLTDTQYF. For the CDR3, the DNA is TGTGCCAGCAGCCTCGTGCTTGGGGGACTCACAGATACGCAGTATTTT.

Details on this clone: A much larger clone sits a single nucleotide away, making a read error possible. Within the sample, other DNA sequences also encode this same CDR3. This chain joins TRBV28 and TRBJ1-2; 10 bases fit TRBD1. The CDR3 contains 15 residues. The germline V gene encodes CDR1 MDHEN and CDR2 SYDVKM. The V gene end was trimmed by 4 bases and the J gene end by 2 bases; junction bases not matched to a gene: 4. The DNA of the CDR3 is TGTGCCAGCAGTTCACCGGGACAGGGGAACTATGGCTACACCTTC. Protein: CASSSPGQGNYGYTF.

The V gene is TRBV27, the J gene TRBJ2-7; 7 nucleotides agree with TRBD2. This CDR3 comprises 15 residues. Germline CDR1 and CDR2: MNHEY and SMNVEV (reference sequence). Trimming at V came to 3 bases and at J to 3 bases, leaving 8 bases not matched to a gene. CDR3 amino acids: CASSFRAGSGYEQYF. Written as DNA, the CDR3 is TGTGCCAGCAGTTTCCGAGCGGGGTCTGGCTACGAGCAGTACTTC.

This clone was picked up a small number of times. V usage is TRBV18 and J usage is TRBJ1-1, with D unclear. In germline, CDR1 is KGHSH, CDR2 LQKENI. CDR3 length equals 11 residues. V was trimmed by 6 bases and J by 6 bases, leaving 8 bases between them. The CDR3 DNA follows: TGTGCCAGCTCCCCGGGGTCTGAAGCTTTCTTT. It translates to CASSPGSEAFF. Drawing the rest from reference TRBV18 and TRBJ1-1, the complete variable domain is NAGVMQNPRHLVRRRGQEARLRCSPMKGHSHVYWYRQLPEEGLKFMVYLQKENIIDESGMPKERFSAEFPKEGPSILRIQQVVRGDSAAYFCASSPGSEAFFGQGTRLTVV.

The chain is built from TRBV5-1 and TRBJ2-3; D is tentatively TRBD1 or TRBD2 (5 bases each). Trimming stripped 4 bases from V and 4 bases from J, with 16 bases between. Germline CDR1 and CDR2: SGHRS and YFSETQ. The CDR3 consists of 15 residues. The CDR3 nucleotides read TGCGCCAGCAGCACTGGGACCACCGGGCCAGATACGCAGTATTTT. Translation: CASSTGTTGPDTQYF.

This chain connects TRBV5-1 to TRBJ2-3, with D tentatively TRBD2 (5 bases). The CDR3 length is 16 residues. Germline CDR1 reads SGHRS; CDR2 reads YFSETQ. V was trimmed by 6 bases and J by 0 bases, leaving 17 bases between them. The DNA of the CDR3 is TGCGCCAGCACCCCGGGAAGATCGTCGAGCACAGATACGCAGTATTTT. Its protein product is CASTPGRSSSTDTQYF.

The V gene is TRBV2, the J gene TRBJ1-3; D unresolved. Germline CDR1 reads SNHLY; CDR2 reads FYNNEI. CDR3 length: 11 amino acids. V lost 6 bases, J lost 7 bases, and 7 bases lay in between. CDR3 sequence (DNA): TGTGCCAGCAGCAGACTGAACACCATATATTTT. Its translation: CASSRLNTIYF.

This clone occurred a few times. This chain connects TRBV7-9 to TRBJ1-2; a weak D match, TRBD1 (5 bases). V lost 5 bases and J lost 8, with 12 bases in between. This CDR3 comprises 12 residues. Germline CDR1 is SEHNR and CDR2 is FQNEAQ (reference sequence). The CDR3 DNA reads as TGTGCCAGCAGCCCGTCAGGGAAGGGCTACACCTTC. Its protein product is CASSPSGKGYTF.

In this sample, this clone turned up once. The V gene is TRBV5-4, the J gene TRBJ2-1; 8 bases line up with TRBD1. The V gene's germline CDR1 is SGHNT and CDR2 YYREEE (reference sequence). CDR3 length: 16 amino acids. Trimming at V came to 2 bases and at J to 7 bases, leaving 11 bases not matched to a gene. CDR3 sequence (DNA): TGTGCCAGCAGCTTCGGATGGGCAGGGGGCATGAATGAGCAGTTCTTC. Protein product: CASSFGWAGGMNEQFF.

The gene calls are TRBV30 and TRBJ2-7, with D maybe TRBD2 (7 bases). The V end lost 3 bases, the J end lost 2 bases, and 17 bases lay between the germline ends. Germline V gives CDR1 GTSNPN, CDR2 SVGIG (reference sequence). This CDR3 has 15 residues. The CDR3 sequence is CAWRRGASGPYEQYF. The CDR3 DNA reads TGTGCCTGGAGAAGGGGGGCTAGCGGCCCCTACGAGCAGTACTTC.

Concerning this clone itself: At one end, the junction sequence differs from germline, possibly due to a read error. The CDR3 loop reads CASNTDGQGGDF. DNA for the CDR3: TGTGCCAGCAACACCGACGGACAGGGTGGGGATTTT. The chain combines TRBV5-4 with TRBJ2-3, with TRBD1 matching over 8 bases. CDR1 SGHNT and CDR2 YYREEE come from the germline V gene (reference sequence). CDR3 size: 12 residues.

The V and J genes are TRBV5-1 and TRBJ2-3, with 7 bases lining up with TRBD2. Germline CDR1 SGHRS, CDR2 YFSETQ. Unmatched junction bases numbered 5, after V lost 4 bases and J lost 0 bases. CDR3 length: 15 residues. The CDR3 spells CASSATSLSTDTQYF. CDR3 nucleotide sequence: TGCGCCAGCAGCGCGACTAGCCTTAGCACAGATACGCAGTATTTT.

The J gene is TRBJ2-1, the V gene TRBV18, with 8 bases aligning to TRBD2. V dropped 3 bases and J dropped 4; count of bases not matched to a gene: 5. The length of the CDR3 is 15 residues. Germline lookup yields CDR1 KGHSH and CDR2 LQKENI. CDR3 sequence reads: CASSPSGTKYNEQFF. CDR3 coding DNA: TGTGCCAGCTCACCTAGCGGGACAAAATACAATGAGCAGTTCTTC.

Details on this clone: This specimen includes other DNA sequences encoding the same CDR3. V gene TRBV5-1 combines with J gene TRBJ2-3; 10 positions agree with TRBD2. The V gene end was trimmed by 1 base and the J gene end by 6 bases; junction bases not matched to a gene: 5. The V gene's germline CDR1 is SGHRS and CDR2 YFSETQ. This CDR3 comprises 15 residues. CDR3 in amino acids: CASSLRVAGGDTQYF. The CDR3 DNA is TGCGCCAGCAGCTTGAGAGTAGCGGGGGGTGATACGCAGTATTTT.

The chain couples TRBV18 to TRBJ1-2; D is unresolved. Germline CDR1 KGHSH, CDR2 LQKENI. V was trimmed by 5 bases and J by 0 bases, leaving 10 bases between them. This CDR3 has 14 amino acids. The CDR3 region has the DNA TGTGCCAGCTCAACGGCGACTACTAACTATGGCTACACCTTC. Encoded protein: CASSTATTNYGYTF. Looking up the rest from reference TRBV18 and TRBJ1-2 gives the full variable domain: NAGVMQNPRHLVRRRGQEARLRCSPMKGHSHVYWYRQLPEEGLKFMVYLQKENIIDESGMPKERFSAEFPKEGPSILRIQQVVRGDSAAYFCASSTATTNYGYTFGSGTRLTVV.

The chain links TRBV5-1 to TRBJ1-4; D remains ambiguous. This CDR3 region has 15 residues. V was trimmed by 3 bases and J by 0 bases, leaving 9 bases between them. From germline, CDR1 is SGHRS and CDR2 YFSETQ. The DNA for the CDR3 is TGCGCCAGCAGCTCCGACGGGGCAACTAATGAAAAACTGTTTTTT. Residues: CASSSDGATNEKLFF.

The chain recombines TRBV29-1 with TRBJ2-3, with TRBD2 matching 8 bases. The germline V gene has CDR1 SQVTM and CDR2 ANQGSEA. This CDR3 region has 13 residues. After removal of 5 bases from V and 2 bases from J, the junction contained 3 bases not matched to a gene. The CDR3 spells CSVREGVTDTQYF. DNA for the CDR3: TGCAGCGTTCGGGAGGGGGTCACAGATACGCAGTATTTT.

The chain employs TRBV6-5 and TRBJ2-7, with 7 bases aligning to TRBD2. Per germline, CDR1 MNHEY and CDR2 SVGAGI. The CDR3 totals 16 residues. The V gene end was trimmed by 2 bases and the J gene end by 2 bases; junction bases not matched to a gene: 9. The CDR3: CASSYLSLGRPYEQYF. The CDR3 DNA sequence: TGTGCCAGCAGTTACCTTTCCCTCGGGAGGCCCTACGAGCAGTACTTC.

This clone has ten or more counts. This chain joins TRBV5-8 and TRBJ2-1; TRBD2 aligns across 10 bases. Germline V gene data show CDR1 as SGHTS and CDR2 as YDEGEE. This CDR3 spans 15 amino acids. V lost 9 bases to trimming and J lost 0 bases; unmatched junction nucleotides: 6. CDR3 nucleotides: TGTGCCACAAGGACTAGCGGCAGCTCCTACAATGAGCAGTTCTTC. It is translated as CATRTSGSSYNEQFF.

The V call is TRBV2, the J call TRBJ1-2, with D unclear. This CDR3 comprises 14 residues. Trimming stripped 3 bases from V and 2 bases from J, with 10 bases between. Germline CDR1 SNHLY, CDR2 FYNNEI. This CDR3 reads CASSDHLTNYGYTF. The CDR3 coding sequence is TGTGCCAGCAGTGATCATCTGACCAACTATGGCTACACCTTC.

This clone showed up just once. The chain is built from TRBV10-3 and TRBJ1-2; perhaps TRBD1 as D (5 bases). CDR3 length equals 13 residues. Trimming shortened V by 10 bases and J by 6 bases, and 18 bases separated the two germline ends. Per germline, CDR1 ENHRY and CDR2 SYGVKD. CDR3 nucleotides: TGTGCCACCACTCTCGCGACAGACAATGGCTACACCTTC. Translation gives CATTLATDNGYTF.

The genes are TRBV6-6 and TRBJ1-5; perhaps TRBD1 as D (5 bases). Germline lookup yields CDR1 MNHNY and CDR2 SVGAGI (reference sequence). V was cut by 5 bases and J by 0 bases, with 8 bases left in between. The CDR3 is made up of 14 amino acids. The CDR3 region is CASSGAVSNQPQHF. The CDR3 DNA sequence: TGTGCCAGCAGTGGGGCAGTTAGCAATCAGCCCCAGCATTTT.

The chain joins TRBV10-3 to TRBJ2-5, with 7 bases lining up with TRBD2. V lost 0 bases, J lost 5 bases, and 3 bases stayed unmatched. The CDR3 is 14 residues long. Germline CDR1 reads ENHRY; CDR2 reads SYGVKD. CDR3: CAISESGLSETQYF. In DNA form, the CDR3 reads TGTGCCATCAGTGAGTCGGGACTATCGGAGACCCAGTACTTC.